This TCR beta chain came from a study of blood T cell repertoires in COVID-19. About the research overall: Sites across the United States, Italy and Spain contributed samples from acute and convalescent COVID-19.

Germline trimming cut 0 bases from V and 10 bases from J; bases unmatched to any gene: 0. This CDR3 contains 12 residues. The germline CDR1 and CDR2 sequences are SGHDN and FVKESK. The assay was immunoSEQ multiplex PCR, and TCRdb's table has in-frame clones only and misses some. The table includes 380,000 or so clones, 70% to 85% detected once. The chain is built from TRBV14 and TRBJ2-1; 7 bases agree with TRBD2. The source of this sequence is a human donor with acute or convalescent COVID-19. The donor label of this sample is uncertain. The sequencing sample was made of peripheral blood. The DNA for the CDR3 is TGTGCCAGCAGCCAAGAGGGAGGGGAGCAGTTCTTC. It yields the protein CASSQEGGEQFF. The whole variable domain, remainder taken from reference TRBV14 and TRBJ2-1, is EAGVTQFPSHSVIEKGQTVTLRCDPISGHDNLYWYRRVMGKEIKFLLHFVKESKQDESGMPNNRFLAERTGGTYSTLKVQPAELEDSGVYFCASSQEGGEQFFGPGTRLTVL.